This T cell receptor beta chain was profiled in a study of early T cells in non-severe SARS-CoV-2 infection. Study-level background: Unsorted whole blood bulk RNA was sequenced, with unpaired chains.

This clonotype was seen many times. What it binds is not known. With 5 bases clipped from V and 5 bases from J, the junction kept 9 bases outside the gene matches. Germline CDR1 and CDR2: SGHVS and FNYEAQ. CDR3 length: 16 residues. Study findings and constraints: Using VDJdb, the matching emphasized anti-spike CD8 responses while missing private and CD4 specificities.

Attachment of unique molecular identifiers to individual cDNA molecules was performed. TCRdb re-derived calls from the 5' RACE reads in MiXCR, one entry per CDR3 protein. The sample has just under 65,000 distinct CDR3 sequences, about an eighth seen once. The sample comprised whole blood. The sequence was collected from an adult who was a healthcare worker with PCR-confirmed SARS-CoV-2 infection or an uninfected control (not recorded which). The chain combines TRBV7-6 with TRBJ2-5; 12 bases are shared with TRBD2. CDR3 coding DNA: TGTGCCAGCAGCCAAGGCTGGACTAGCGGGGCGGAGACCCAGTACTTC. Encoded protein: CASSQGWTSGAETQYF. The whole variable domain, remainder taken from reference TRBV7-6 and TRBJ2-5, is GAGVSQSPRYKVTKRGQDVALRCDPISGHVSLYWYRQALGQGPEFLTYFNYEAQQDKSGLPNDRFSAERPEGSISTLTIQRTEQRDSAMYRCASSQGWTSGAETQYFGPGTRLLVL.